Listed below are T cell receptor beta chains from one sample, sequenced in a study of T cell changes during pregnancy in multiple sclerosis. TCRdb's table, derived via immunoSEQ multiplex PCR, lists solely in-frame clones and lacks some. The sample consists of 30,000 to 35,000 clones, under 95% of them appearing once. The sample consisted of CD4+ T cells from peripheral blood mononuclear cells, taken in the second trimester of pregnancy. All receptors come from a female donor in good health, enrolled as a control in a pregnancy study. Both conserved end residues are part of each CDR3. D genes are given only for firm matches. Size values are once, few and many counts, or a class for expanded clones, and some rows have none.

>NA|TRBV4-3|NA|TRBJ1-1
CASSRGGLNTEAFF
TGCGCCAGCAGTCGAGGCGGGTTGAACACTGAAGCTTTCTTT
>NA|TRBV7-9|NA|TRBJ2-1
CASSPAQSYLDEQFF
TGTGCCAGCAGCCCCGCCCAATCCTATTTGGATGAGCAGTTCTTC
>NA|TRBV5-1|TRBD1|TRBJ1-4
CASSLAGGAGNEKLFF
TGCGCCAGCAGCTTGGCAGGGGGCGCGGGTAATGAAAAACTGTTTTTT
>NA|TRBV30|NA|TRBJ1-4
CAWSVRGRGGEKLFF
TGTGCCTGGAGTGTACGGGGACGCGGGGGTGAAAAACTGTTTTTT
>NA|TRBV12-5|NA|TRBJ2-7
CASAPPLVSYEQYF
TGTGCTAGTGCCCCCCCACTAGTCTCCTACGAGCAGTACTTC
>NA|TRBV19|TRBD2|TRBJ2-1
CASSIIAGGSQSSYNEQFF
TGTGCCAGTAGTATAATAGCGGGCGGTTCCCAGAGCTCCTACAATGAGCAGTTCTTC
>NA|TRBV4-3|NA|TRBJ2-5
CASSQDFQGSALDKETQYF
TGCGCCAGCAGCCAAGATTTCCAGGGGTCAGCGCTCGATAAGGAGACCCAGTACTTC
>NA|TRBV5-1|TRBD2|TRBJ2-5
CASSPGTNQETQYF
TGCGCCAGCTCGCCCGGGACTAACCAAGAGACCCAGTACTTC
>NA|TRBV6-1|NA|TRBJ2-1
CASSGPGVAVTRSYNEQFF
TGTGCCAGCAGTGGCCCCGGGGTAGCGGTCACACGCTCCTACAATGAGCAGTTCTTC
>NA|TRBV5-1|NA|TRBJ2-1
CASSLGAPSYNEQFF
TGCGCCAGCAGCTTGGGGGCTCCCTCCTACAATGAGCAGTTCTTC
>NA|TRBV6-5|NA|TRBJ2-2
CASSPEGAGELFF
TGTGCCAGCAGTCCGGAAGGAGCCGGGGAGCTGTTTTTT
>NA|TRBV5-1|TRBD1|TRBJ1-4
CASRPDRATNEKLFF
TGCGCCAGCAGACCAGACAGGGCAACTAATGAAAAACTGTTTTTT
>NA|TRBV10-3|NA|TRBJ1-3
CAISDVTGQSSGNTIYF
TGTGCCATCAGTGACGTCACAGGCCAAAGCTCTGGAAACACCATATATTTT
>NA|TRBV7-2|TRBD2|TRBJ2-3
CASSLTSGSTDTQYF
TGTGCCAGCAGCCTGACTAGCGGGAGTACAGATACGCAGTATTTT
>NA|TRBV2|TRBD1|TRBJ1-2
CASWGQGHGYTF
TGTGCCAGCTGGGGACAGGGCCATGGCTACACCTTC
>NA|TRBV19|TRBD1|TRBJ1-4
CASKGQWMEKLFF
TGTGCCAGTAAGGGACAGTGGATGGAAAAACTGTTTTTT
>NA|TRBV25-1|NA|TRBJ2-7
CASSEFTRGEQYF
TGTGCCAGCAGTGAATTTACCCGGGGCGAGCAGTACTTC
>NA|TRBV6-4|NA|TRBJ1-1
CASSEGAGNTEAFF
TGTGCCAGCAGTGAGGGGGCTGGGAACACTGAAGCTTTCTTT
>NA|TRBV25-1|NA|TRBJ1-2
CASSEEWGLDYGYTF
TGTGCCAGCAGCGAAGAGTGGGGGCTTGACTATGGCTACACCTTC
>NA|TRBV19|TRBD1|TRBJ2-1
CASSITGTGVNEQFF
TGTGCCAGTAGTATCACCGGGACAGGCGTCAATGAGCAGTTCTTC
>NA|TRBV5-4|TRBD2|TRBJ2-7
CASSLGGTSGRAYEQYF
TGTGCCAGCAGCTTGGGGGGAACTAGCGGGAGGGCCTACGAGCAGTACTTC
>NA|TRBV5-1|TRBD2|TRBJ2-1
CASSLAGLSYNEQFF
TGCGCCAGCAGTTTAGCGGGGCTCTCCTACAATGAGCAGTTCTTC
>NA|TRBV5-1|TRBD1|TRBJ2-3
CASSEITGQGTDTQYF
TGCGCCAGCAGCGAGATAACGGGACAGGGAACAGATACGCAGTATTTT
>once|TRBV30|NA|TRBJ1-2
CAWSGRGDYGYTF
TGTGCCTGGAGTGGTCGGGGGGACTATGGCTACACCTTC
>NA|TRBV29-1|NA|TRBJ1-2
CSVESHKTNYGYTF
TGCAGCGTTGAATCTCACAAGACTAACTATGGCTACACCTTC
>NA|TRBV11-3|TRBD1|TRBJ1-4
CASSLTGGDEKLFF
TGTGCCAGCAGCCTGACAGGGGGCGATGAAAAACTGTTTTTT
>NA|TRBV30|NA|TRBJ1-3
CAWSVDRRNTIYF
TGTGCCTGGAGTGTTGACAGGAGAAACACCATATATTTT
>NA|TRBV15|NA|TRBJ2-7
CATSRDGRGYEQYF
TGTGCCACCAGCAGAGACGGGCGGGGTTACGAGCAGTACTTC
>NA|TRBV11-2|TRBD1|TRBJ1-2
CASSRGTGVDYTF
TGTGCCAGCAGCCGTGGGACAGGAGTGGACTACACCTTC
>NA|TRBV14|NA|TRBJ1-2
CASSQEAGYYGYTF
TGTGCCAGCAGCCAAGAGGCAGGCTACTATGGCTACACCTTC
>NA|TRBV19|NA|TRBJ1-2
CASSNDKQGPGGYGYTF
TGTGCCAGTAGTAACGATAAACAGGGACCTGGGGGATATGGCTACACCTTC
>NA|TRBV29-1|TRBD2|TRBJ2-3
CSVEDSPWGGNSPF
TGCAGCGTTGAAGATTCCCCTTGGGGGGGTAATAGTCCATTT
>once|TRBV7-9|TRBD2|TRBJ2-7
CASSPLAGVGEQYF
TGTGCCAGCAGCCCATTAGCGGGGGTCGGCGAGCAGTACTTC
>NA|TRBV6-5|NA|TRBJ1-5
CASRSPHSNQPQHF
TGTGCCAGCAGAAGCCCCCATAGCAATCAGCCCCAGCATTTT
>once|TRBV7-2|TRBD1|TRBJ1-5
CASSLAGDSRQPQHF
TGTGCCAGCAGCTTAGCTGGGGACAGTCGCCAGCCCCAGCATTTT
>NA|TRBV19|NA|TRBJ1-1
CASSMGAWSGTEAFF
TGTGCCAGTAGTATGGGGGCCTGGAGCGGCACTGAAGCTTTCTTT
>NA|TRBV10-3|TRBD1|TRBJ1-2
CAIREQGAMHYGYTF
TGTGCCATCAGAGAACAGGGGGCCATGCACTATGGCTACACCTTC
>few|TRBV5-4|TRBD2|TRBJ2-5
CASSLGASGGFETQYF
TGTGCCAGCAGCTTGGGAGCTAGCGGGGGTTTTGAGACCCAGTACTTC
>NA|TRBV28|NA|TRBJ1-2
CASSLLEYGYTF
TGTGCCAGCAGTTTGTTGGAGTACGGCTACACCTTC
>NA|TRBV5-6|NA|TRBJ2-7
CASTQGSSYEQYF
TGTGCCAGCACCCAGGGGAGCTCCTACGAGCAGTACTTC